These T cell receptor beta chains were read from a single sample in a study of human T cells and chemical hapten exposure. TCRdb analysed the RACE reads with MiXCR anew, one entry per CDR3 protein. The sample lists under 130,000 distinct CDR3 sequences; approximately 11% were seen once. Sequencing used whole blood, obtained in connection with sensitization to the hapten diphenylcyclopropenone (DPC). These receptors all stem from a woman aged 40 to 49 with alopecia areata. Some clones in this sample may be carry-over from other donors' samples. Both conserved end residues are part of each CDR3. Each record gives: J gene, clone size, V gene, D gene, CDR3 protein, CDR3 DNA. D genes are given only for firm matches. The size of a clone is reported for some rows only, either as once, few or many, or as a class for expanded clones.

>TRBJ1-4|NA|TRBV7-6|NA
CASSLGRDRDEKLFF
TGTGCCAGCAGCTTAGGCCGGGACCGAGATGAAAAACTGTTTTTT
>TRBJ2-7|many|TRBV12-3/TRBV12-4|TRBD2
CASSLRAFGLAGQTYEQYF
TGTGCCAGCAGCCTTAGGGCCTTCGGACTAGCGGGACAGACCTACGAGCAGTACTTC
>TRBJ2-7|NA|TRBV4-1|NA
CASSQASGSKRNGEQYF
TGCGCCAGCAGCCAAGCTTCTGGGTCCAAGCGGAATGGCGAGCAGTACTTC
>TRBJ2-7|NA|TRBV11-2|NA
CASSLRPTGEQYF
TGTGCCAGCAGCTTACGACCCACCGGGGAGCAGTACTTC
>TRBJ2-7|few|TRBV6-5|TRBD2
CASSPSGTAYEQYF
TGTGCCAGCAGTCCTAGCGGGACCGCCTACGAGCAGTACTTC
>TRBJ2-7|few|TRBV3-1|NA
CASSQVGQGPFYEQYF
TGTGCCAGCAGCCAAGTGGGGCAGGGTCCCTTCTACGAGCAGTACTTC
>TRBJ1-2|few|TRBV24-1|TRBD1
CATSITGDYGYTF
TGTGCCACCAGTATCACAGGGGATTATGGCTACACCTTC
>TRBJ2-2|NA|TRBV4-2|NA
CASSQAVTGELFF
TGTGCCAGCAGCCAAGCAGTCACCGGGGAGCTGTTTTTT
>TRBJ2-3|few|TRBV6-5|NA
CASRLRGGLEYF
TGTGCCAGCAGGCTAAGGGGGGGCTTGGAGTATTTT
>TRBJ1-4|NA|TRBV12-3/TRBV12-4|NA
CASSLQGTNEKLFF
TGTGCCAGCAGTTTACAGGGCACTAATGAAAAACTGTTTTTT
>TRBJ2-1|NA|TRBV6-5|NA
CASRDPPLVGEQFF
TGTGCCAGCCGGGACCCACCGCTTGTGGGTGAGCAGTTCTTC
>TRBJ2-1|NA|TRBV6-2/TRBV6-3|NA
CASSPHRDSYNEQFF
TGTGCCAGCAGTCCCCACAGGGACTCCTACAATGAGCAGTTCTTC
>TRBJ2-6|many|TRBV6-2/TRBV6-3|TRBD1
CASSPRARTGVGANVLTF
TGTGCCAGCAGTCCCCGCGCCAGGACAGGGGTTGGGGCCAACGTCCTGACTTTC
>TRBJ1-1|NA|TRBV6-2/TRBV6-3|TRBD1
CASTITGTGDTEAFF
TGTGCCAGCACCATTACCGGGACAGGGGACACTGAAGCTTTCTTT
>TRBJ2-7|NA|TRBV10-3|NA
CAISDTASSYEQYF
TGTGCCATCAGTGACACCGCTAGCTCCTACGAGCAGTACTTC
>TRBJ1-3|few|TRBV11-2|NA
CASSSGEVPGNTIYF
TGTGCCAGCAGCTCGGGCGAAGTGCCTGGAAACACCATATATTTT
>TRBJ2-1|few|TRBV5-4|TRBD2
CASSLAGGSSYNEQFF
TGTGCCAGCAGCTTGGCGGGGGGGAGCTCCTACAATGAGCAGTTCTTC
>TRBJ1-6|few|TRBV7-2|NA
CASSLSPGEHSPLHF
TGTGCCAGCAGCTTAAGTCCAGGGGAGCATTCACCCCTCCACTTT
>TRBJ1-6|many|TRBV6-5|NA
CAIARGYNSPLHF
TGTGCCATCGCGAGGGGCTATAATTCACCCCTCCACTTT
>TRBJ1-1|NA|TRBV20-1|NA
CSARTGPEAFF
TGCAGTGCTAGAACCGGACCAGAAGCTTTCTTT
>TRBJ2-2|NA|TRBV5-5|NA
CASSLQGGGTGELFF
TGTGCCAGCAGCTTGCAGGGGGGAGGAACCGGGGAGCTGTTTTTT
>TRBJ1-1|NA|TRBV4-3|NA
CASSQGARGNTEAFF
TGCGCCAGCAGCCAAGGAGCCAGAGGGAACACTGAAGCTTTCTTT
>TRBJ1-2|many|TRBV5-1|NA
CASSTGEASRIYGYTF
TGCGCCAGCAGCACTGGAGAGGCCAGTCGTATCTATGGCTACACCTTC
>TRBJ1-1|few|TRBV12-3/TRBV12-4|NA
CASSVRGRNSGTEAFF
TGTGCCAGCAGTGTGAGGGGGAGGAATAGTGGCACTGAAGCTTTCTTT
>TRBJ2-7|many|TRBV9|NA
CASSADIRGSWDEQYF
TGTGCCAGCAGCGCAGACATAAGGGGTTCGTGGGACGAGCAGTACTTC
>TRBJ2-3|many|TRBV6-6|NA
CASSYIDTQYF
TGTGCCAGCAGTTATATCGATACGCAGTATTTT